This paragraph reports one T cell receptor beta chain. Its specificity is not known. These data are taken from a study of CD8+ T cells in alopecia areata. General observations from the study: TCR sharing across patients was less clear than in mice, possibly HLA-related. Scalp sample data also include resident alphabeta T cells from normal skin. Alopecia totalis/universalis scalp especially showed more expanded CD8+ clones than normal scalp.

Germline V gene sequence: CDR1 MDHEN, CDR2 SYDVKM. This CDR3 is built from 15 residues. V was clipped by 6 bases and J by 3 bases, with 17 bases between them. Sorting from PBMCs produced CD4+ and CD8+ T cells. cDNA serving as the sequencing template came from extracted, reverse transcribed RNA. TCRdb's table, derived via immunoSEQ multiplex PCR, lists solely in-frame clones and lacks some. The sample yields about 110,000 clones, approximately 60% seen once. The sequenced sample was CD8+ T cells sorted from blood. The chain carries TRBV28 and TRBJ1-2; D might be TRBD1 (5 bases). The source of this sequence is a human donor in good health. The CDR3 region is CASSPLGQPHYGYTF. The CDR3 DNA follows: TGTGCCAGCAGCCCACTGGGGCAGCCGCACTATGGCTACACCTTC.